This TCR beta chain came from a study of chemoradiotherapy in HPV16-positive cancers. J gave up 3 bases and V 0 bases, and 1 base lay outside the gene matches. The CDR3 has 16 residues. CDR1 and CDR2 (germline): SEHNR, FQNEAQ (reference sequence). This clone has just a few counts. Profiled with immunoSEQ multiplex PCR; TCRdb holds only in-frame clones, not every one. The sample includes approximately 2,800 clones, 90% of them seen just once. The clonotype originates from a human donor with HPV-associated anogenital cancer. This specimen was tumor tissue, taken from a patient who underwent chemoradiotherapy. This chain joins TRBV7-9 and TRBJ2-5; TRBD2 matches at 13 bases. This chain's CDR3 is CASSLAGLAGKETQYF. The CDR3 DNA reads TGTGCCAGCAGCTTAGCGGGACTAGCGGGGAAAGAGACCCAGTACTTC.